The rows below give T cell receptor beta chains drawn from one sample of a study of Graves' ophthalmopathy and Graves' hyperthyroidism. TCRdb reprocessed the multiplex PCR reads via MiXCR and lists one record per CDR3 protein. This table has hundreds of thousands of distinct CDR3 sequences, 20% to 25% appearing once. Specimen: peripheral blood. All receptors derive from a woman younger than 35 with stable Graves' hyperthyroidism. Some clones in this sample may be carry-over from other donors' samples. Each CDR3 is given with its conserved first and last residue. A D gene is named only where the DNA matches it firmly. Size tells how often a clone was seen (once, few, many) or the class of an expanded clone, and some rows leave it out.

V: TRBV10-3
D: NA
size: many
J: TRBJ1-2
DNA: TGTGCCACCCGCAGGGCGAACTATGGCTACACCTTC
CDR3: CATRRANYGYTF

V: TRBV28
D: TRBD2
size: NA
J: TRBJ2-7
DNA: TGTGCCAGCAGTCCGCTTGGGCGGGAGGGGTACGAGCAGTACTTC
CDR3: CASSPLGREGYEQYF

V: TRBV12-3/TRBV12-4
D: TRBD1
size: many
J: TRBJ2-5
DNA: TGTGCCACCTCCTTACAGGGGCGGATTCAAGAGACCCAGTACTTC
CDR3: CATSLQGRIQETQYF

V: TRBV29-1
D: NA
size: few
J: TRBJ2-4
DNA: TGCAGCGCCGCGGACGGGCTAGCCAAAAACATTCAGTACTTC
CDR3: CSAADGLAKNIQYF

V: TRBV9
D: NA
size: many
J: TRBJ1-1
DNA: TGTGCCAGCAGCCCAACTCTAGGGAGCACTGAAGCTTTCTTT
CDR3: CASSPTLGSTEAFF

V: TRBV29-1
D: NA
size: few
J: TRBJ2-5
DNA: TGCAGCATCCGGACCGACGGAGTGATTCAAGAGACCCAGTACTTC
CDR3: CSIRTDGVIQETQYF

V: TRBV9
D: NA
size: NA
J: TRBJ2-5
DNA: TGTGCCAGCAGCCCAAGTGGGGGTGCGGAGACCCAGTACTTC
CDR3: CASSPSGGAETQYF

V: TRBV9
D: NA
size: many
J: TRBJ1-2
DNA: TGTGCCAGCAGCTTTACATACTCGACCGAAAACTATGGCTACACCTTC
CDR3: CASSFTYSTENYGYTF

V: TRBV19
D: NA
size: NA
J: TRBJ1-1
DNA: TGTGCCAGTATAAGGGAGAAGGTCTCTGAAGCTTTCTTT
CDR3: CASIREKVSEAFF

V: TRBV24-1
D: NA
size: many
J: TRBJ1-2
DNA: TGTGCCACCCCTGCTTACGCACTAGGTGGCTACACCTTC
CDR3: CATPAYALGGYTF

V: TRBV5-1
D: NA
size: many
J: TRBJ1-2
DNA: TGCGCCAGCAGCCCGCGTGGAGATGGCTACACCTTC
CDR3: CASSPRGDGYTF

V: TRBV27
D: NA
size: many
J: TRBJ1-1
DNA: TGTGCCAGCAGTCGAAAACGGGACGGGAACACTGGAGCTTTCTTT
CDR3: CASSRKRDGNTGAFF

V: TRBV12-3/TRBV12-4
D: NA
size: once
J: TRBJ1-5
DNA: TGTGCCAGCAGCTGGGGGGAGAGGAGCAATCAGCCCCAGCATTTT
CDR3: CASSWGERSNQPQHF

V: TRBV12-3/TRBV12-4
D: NA
size: many
J: TRBJ2-5
DNA: TGTGCCAGCAGTTTAAGACACAGAGAGACCCAGTACTTC
CDR3: CASSLRHRETQYF

V: TRBV12-3/TRBV12-4
D: NA
size: many
J: TRBJ1-3
DNA: TGTGCCAGCAGTTTACCGGGCCAAAGAGGTGGCATATATTTT
CDR3: CASSLPGQRGGIYF